Detailed here is one TCR beta chain. The record originates from a study of molecular identifiers for immune sequencing clone quantification. TCRdb analysed the PCR reads with MiXCR anew, one entry per CDR3 protein. The table lists about 54,000 distinct CDR3 sequences, roughly a quarter of them singletons. The CDR3 has 16 amino acids. Germline CDR1 is MNHEY and CDR2 is SVGEGT. Trimming removed 2 bases from V and 0 bases from J, with 13 bases in between. The chain combines TRBV6-2 or TRBV6-3 with TRBJ1-1, with D tentatively TRBD1 (5 bases). The receptor comes from a human donor in good health. Some libraries in this study had Jurkat cell RNA spiked in. Sequences were obtained from naive CD8+ T cells from blood, with Jurkat cell RNA spiked in. Described subset: FACS-sorted CD8+CD4-CCR7+CD45RA+ naive T cells. The CDR3 DNA follows: TGTGCCAGCAGTTACGACAGTAGAAAAATGAACACTGAAGCTTTCTTT. Protein product: CASSYDSRKMNTEAFF.